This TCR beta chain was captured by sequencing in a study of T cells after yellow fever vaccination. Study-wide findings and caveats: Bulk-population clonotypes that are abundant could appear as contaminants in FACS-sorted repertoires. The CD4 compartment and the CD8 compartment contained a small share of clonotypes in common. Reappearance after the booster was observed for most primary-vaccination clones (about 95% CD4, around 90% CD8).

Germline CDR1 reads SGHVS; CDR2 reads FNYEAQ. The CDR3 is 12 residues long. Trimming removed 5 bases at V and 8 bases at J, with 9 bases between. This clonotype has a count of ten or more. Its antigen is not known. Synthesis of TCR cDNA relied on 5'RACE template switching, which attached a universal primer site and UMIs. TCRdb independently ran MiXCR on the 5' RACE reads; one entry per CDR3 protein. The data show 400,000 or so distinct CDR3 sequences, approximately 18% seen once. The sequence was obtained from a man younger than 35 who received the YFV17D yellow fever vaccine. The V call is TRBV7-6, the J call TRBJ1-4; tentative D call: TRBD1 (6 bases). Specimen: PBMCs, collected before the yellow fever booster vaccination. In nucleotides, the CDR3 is TGTGCCAGCAGCCAGAGGGGGGAAAAACTGTTTTTT. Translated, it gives CASSQRGEKLFF.